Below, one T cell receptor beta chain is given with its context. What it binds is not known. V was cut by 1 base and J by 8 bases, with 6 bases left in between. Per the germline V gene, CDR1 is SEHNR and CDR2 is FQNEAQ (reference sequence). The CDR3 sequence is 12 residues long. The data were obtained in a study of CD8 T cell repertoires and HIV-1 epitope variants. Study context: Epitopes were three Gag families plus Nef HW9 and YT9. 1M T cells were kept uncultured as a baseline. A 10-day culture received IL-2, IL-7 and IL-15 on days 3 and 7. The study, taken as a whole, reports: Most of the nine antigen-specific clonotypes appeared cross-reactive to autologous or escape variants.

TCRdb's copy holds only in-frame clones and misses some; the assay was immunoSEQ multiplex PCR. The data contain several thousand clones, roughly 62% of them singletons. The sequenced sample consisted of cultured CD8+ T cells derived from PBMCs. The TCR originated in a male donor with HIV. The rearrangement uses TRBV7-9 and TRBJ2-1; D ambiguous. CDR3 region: CASSLDPDEQFF. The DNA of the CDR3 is TGTGCCAGCAGCTTAGATCCGGATGAGCAGTTCTTC. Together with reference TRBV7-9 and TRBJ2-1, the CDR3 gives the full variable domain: DTGVSQNPRHKITKRGQNVTFRCDPISEHNRLYWYRQTLGQGPEFLTYFQNEAQLEKSRLLSDRFSAERPKGSFSTLEIQRTEQGDSAMYLCASSLDPDEQFFGPGTRLTVL.